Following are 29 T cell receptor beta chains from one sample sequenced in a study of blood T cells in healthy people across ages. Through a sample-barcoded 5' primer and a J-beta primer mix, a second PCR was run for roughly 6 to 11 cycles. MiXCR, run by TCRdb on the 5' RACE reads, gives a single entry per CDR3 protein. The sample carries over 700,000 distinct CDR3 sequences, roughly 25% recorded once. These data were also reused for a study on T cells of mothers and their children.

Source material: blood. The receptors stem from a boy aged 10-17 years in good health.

CDR3 amino acids: CASNGLAGGKDTQYF. The CDR3, as DNA: TGTGCCAGCAACGGACTAGCGGGGGGGAAAGATACGCAGTATTTT. This chain joins TRBV9 and TRBJ2-3; 15 nucleotides agree with TRBD2. CDR1 is SGDLS, CDR2 YYNGEE, per germline. The length of the CDR3 is 15 residues. V lost 6 bases, J lost 5 bases, and 4 bases stayed unmatched.

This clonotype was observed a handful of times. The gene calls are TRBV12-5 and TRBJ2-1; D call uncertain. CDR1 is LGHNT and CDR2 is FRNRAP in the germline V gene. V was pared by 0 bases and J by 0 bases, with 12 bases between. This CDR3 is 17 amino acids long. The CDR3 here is CASGLVYAAVSYNEQFF. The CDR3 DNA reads TGTGCTAGTGGTTTGGTATACGCGGCAGTCTCCTACAATGAGCAGTTCTTC.

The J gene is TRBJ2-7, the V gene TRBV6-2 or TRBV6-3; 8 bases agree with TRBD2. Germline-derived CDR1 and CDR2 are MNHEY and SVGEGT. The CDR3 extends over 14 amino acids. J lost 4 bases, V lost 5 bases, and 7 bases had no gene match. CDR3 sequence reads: CASSLTSVQYEQYF. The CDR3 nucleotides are TGTGCCAGCAGTCTGACTAGCGTTCAATACGAGCAGTACTTC.

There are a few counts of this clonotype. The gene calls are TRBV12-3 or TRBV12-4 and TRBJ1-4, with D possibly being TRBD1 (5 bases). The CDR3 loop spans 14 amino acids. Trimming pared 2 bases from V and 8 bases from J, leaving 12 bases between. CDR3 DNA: TGTGCCAGCAGTTTAAGGGGATCGCCCGAAAAACTGTTTTTT. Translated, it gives CASSLRGSPEKLFF.

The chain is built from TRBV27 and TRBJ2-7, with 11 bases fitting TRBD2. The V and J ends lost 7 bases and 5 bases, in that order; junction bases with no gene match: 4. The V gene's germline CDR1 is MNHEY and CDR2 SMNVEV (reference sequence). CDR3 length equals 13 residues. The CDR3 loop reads CASKLAGVHEQYF. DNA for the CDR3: TGTGCCAGCAAACTAGCGGGGGTTCACGAGCAGTACTTC.

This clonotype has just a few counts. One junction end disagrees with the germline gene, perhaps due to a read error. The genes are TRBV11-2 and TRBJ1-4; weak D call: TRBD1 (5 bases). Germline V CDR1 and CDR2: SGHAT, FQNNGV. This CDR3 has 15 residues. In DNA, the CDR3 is TGTGCCAGCAGCTACACCGGGACCGAGGGTGAAAAGCTGTTTTTT. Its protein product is CASSYTGTEGEKLFF. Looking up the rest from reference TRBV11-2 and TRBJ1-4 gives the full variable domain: EAGVAQSPRYKIIEKRQSVAFWCNPISGHATLYWYQQILGQGPKLLIQFQNNGVVDDSQLPKDRFSAERLKGVDSTLKIQPAKLEDSAVYLCASSYTGTEGEKLFFGSGTQLSVL.

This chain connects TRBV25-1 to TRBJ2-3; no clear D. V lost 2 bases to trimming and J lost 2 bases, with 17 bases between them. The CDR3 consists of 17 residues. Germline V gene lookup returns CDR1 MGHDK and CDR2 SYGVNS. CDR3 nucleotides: TGTGCCAGCAGTGAAGGAGCACCGGGTACCGCCACAGATACGCAGTATTTT. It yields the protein CASSEGAPGTATDTQYF.

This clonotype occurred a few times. CDR3: CASSSDSLAGVDEQYF. CDR3 DNA sequence: TGTGCCAGCAGTTCCGACTCCCTAGCGGGTGTCGACGAGCAGTACTTC. This chain joins TRBV6-5 and TRBJ2-7; TRBD2 matches 8 bases. CDR3 length: 16 amino acids. V lost 4 bases and J lost 5; bases outside the gene matches: 13. Germline V lookup: CDR1 MNHEY, CDR2 SVGAGI.

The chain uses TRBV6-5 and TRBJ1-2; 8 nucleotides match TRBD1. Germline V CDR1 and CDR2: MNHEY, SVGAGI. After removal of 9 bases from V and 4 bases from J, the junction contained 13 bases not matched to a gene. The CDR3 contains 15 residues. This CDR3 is CASRTPWTGIYGYTF. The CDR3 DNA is TGTGCCAGTCGGACCCCCTGGACAGGGATCTATGGCTACACCTTC.

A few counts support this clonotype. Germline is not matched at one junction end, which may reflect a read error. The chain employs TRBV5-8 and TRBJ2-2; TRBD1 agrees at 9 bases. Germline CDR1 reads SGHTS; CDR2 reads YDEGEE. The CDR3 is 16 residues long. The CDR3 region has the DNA TGTGCCAGCATGCTGCCCGGACAGGGGAACAACGGGGAGCTGTTTTTT. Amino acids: CASMLPGQGNNGELFF.

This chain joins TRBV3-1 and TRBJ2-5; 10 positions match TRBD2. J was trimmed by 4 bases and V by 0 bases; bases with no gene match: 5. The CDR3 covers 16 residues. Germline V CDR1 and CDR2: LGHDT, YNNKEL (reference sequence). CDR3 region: CASSQELAGYRETQYF. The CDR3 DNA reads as TGTGCCAGCAGCCAAGAACTAGCGGGATACCGAGAGACCCAGTACTTC.

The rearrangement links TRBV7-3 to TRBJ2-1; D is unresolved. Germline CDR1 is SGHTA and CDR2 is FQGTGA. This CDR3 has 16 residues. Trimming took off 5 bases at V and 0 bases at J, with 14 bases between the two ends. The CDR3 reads CASSPHTGSSYNEQFF. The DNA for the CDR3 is TGTGCCAGCAGCCCTCATACTGGGTCCTCCTACAATGAGCAGTTCTTC.

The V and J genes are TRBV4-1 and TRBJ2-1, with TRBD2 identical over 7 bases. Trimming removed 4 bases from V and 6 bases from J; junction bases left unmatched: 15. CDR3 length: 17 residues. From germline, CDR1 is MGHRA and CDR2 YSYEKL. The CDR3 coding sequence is TGCGCCAGCAGCCGGATAGATAGCGGGTTCCTTCCCAATGAGCAGTTCTTC. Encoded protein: CASSRIDSGFLPNEQFF.

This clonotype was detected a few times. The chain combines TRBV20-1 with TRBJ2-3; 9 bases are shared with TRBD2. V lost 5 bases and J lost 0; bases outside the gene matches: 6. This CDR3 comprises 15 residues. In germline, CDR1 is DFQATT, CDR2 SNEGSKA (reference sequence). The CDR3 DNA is TGCAGTGCTTCCCTAGCGGGGACTAGCACAGATACGCAGTATTTT. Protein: CSASLAGTSTDTQYF.

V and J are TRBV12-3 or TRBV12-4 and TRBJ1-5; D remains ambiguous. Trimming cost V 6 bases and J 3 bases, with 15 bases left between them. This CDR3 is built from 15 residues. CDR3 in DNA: TGTGCCAGCAGCCCCGTAGAGGAATCCAATCAGCCCCAGCATTTT. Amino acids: CASSPVEESNQPQHF.

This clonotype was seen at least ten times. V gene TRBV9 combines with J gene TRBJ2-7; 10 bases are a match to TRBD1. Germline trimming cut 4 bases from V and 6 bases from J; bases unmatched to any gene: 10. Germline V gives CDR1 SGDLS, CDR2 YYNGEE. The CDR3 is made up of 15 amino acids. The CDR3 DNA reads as TGTGCCAGCAGCCCGTGGGACAGGGGAAGATCCGAGCAGTACTTC. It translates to CASSPWDRGRSEQYF.

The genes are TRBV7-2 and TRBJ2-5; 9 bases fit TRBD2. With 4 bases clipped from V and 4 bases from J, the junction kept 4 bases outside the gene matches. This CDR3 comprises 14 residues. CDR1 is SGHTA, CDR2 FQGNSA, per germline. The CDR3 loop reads CASSSPSGTETQYF. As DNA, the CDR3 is TGTGCCAGCAGCTCCCCTAGCGGGACAGAGACCCAGTACTTC.

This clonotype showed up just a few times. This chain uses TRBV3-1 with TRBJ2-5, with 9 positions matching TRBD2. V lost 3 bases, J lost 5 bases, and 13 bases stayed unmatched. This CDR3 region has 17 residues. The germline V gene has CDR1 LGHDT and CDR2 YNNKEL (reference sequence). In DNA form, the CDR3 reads TGTGCCAGCAGCCATAGTACCGGGACTAGCACGTTGGAGACCCAGTACTTC. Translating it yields CASSHSTGTSTLETQYF.

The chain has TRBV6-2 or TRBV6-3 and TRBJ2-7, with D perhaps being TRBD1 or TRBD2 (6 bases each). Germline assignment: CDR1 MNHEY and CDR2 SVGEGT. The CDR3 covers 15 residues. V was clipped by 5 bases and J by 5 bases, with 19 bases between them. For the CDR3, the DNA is TGTGCCAGCAGTACTGGGCCGGGGGCATGGGACGAGCAGTACTTC. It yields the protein CASSTGPGAWDEQYF.

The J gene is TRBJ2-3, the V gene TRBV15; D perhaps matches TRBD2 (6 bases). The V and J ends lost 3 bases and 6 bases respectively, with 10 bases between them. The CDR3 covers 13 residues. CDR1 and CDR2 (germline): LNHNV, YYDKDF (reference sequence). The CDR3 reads CATSRDYQDTQYF. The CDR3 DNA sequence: TGTGCCACCAGCAGGGACTACCAGGATACGCAGTATTTT.

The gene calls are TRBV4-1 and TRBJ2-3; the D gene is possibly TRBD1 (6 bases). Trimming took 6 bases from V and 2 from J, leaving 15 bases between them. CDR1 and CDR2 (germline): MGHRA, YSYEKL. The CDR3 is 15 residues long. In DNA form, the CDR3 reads TGCGCCAGCAGTCATACCAGGGACAACACAGATACGCAGTATTTT. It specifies CASSHTRDNTDTQYF.

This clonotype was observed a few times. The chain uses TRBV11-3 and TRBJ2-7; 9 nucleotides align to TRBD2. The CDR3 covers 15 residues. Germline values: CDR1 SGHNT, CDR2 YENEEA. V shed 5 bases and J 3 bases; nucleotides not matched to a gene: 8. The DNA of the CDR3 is TGTGCCAGCAGCAGCCTCGGGACTAGCCACTACGAGCAGTACTTC. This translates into CASSSLGTSHYEQYF.

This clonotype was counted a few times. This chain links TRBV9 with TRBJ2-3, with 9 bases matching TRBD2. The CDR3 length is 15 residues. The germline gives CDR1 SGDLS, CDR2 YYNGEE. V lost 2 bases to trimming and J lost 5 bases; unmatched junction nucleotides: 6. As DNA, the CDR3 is TGTGCCAGCAGCGTCACTAGCGGGTTGGGAGATACGCAGTATTTT. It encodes CASSVTSGLGDTQYF.

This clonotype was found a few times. Here the CDR3 reads CASSEGQYNEQFF. CDR3 DNA sequence: TGCGCCAGCAGTGAGGGACAGTACAATGAGCAGTTCTTC. This chain uses TRBV10-1 with TRBJ2-1; D is possibly TRBD1 (6 bases). Germline V CDR1 and CDR2: WNHNN, SYGVQD (reference sequence). The ends were cut back, 2 bases at V and 4 bases at J, with 6 bases in the middle. This CDR3 region has 13 residues.

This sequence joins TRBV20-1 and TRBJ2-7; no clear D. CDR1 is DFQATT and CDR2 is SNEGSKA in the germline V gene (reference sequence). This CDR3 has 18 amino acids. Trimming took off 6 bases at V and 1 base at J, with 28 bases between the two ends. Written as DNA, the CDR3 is TGCAGTGCCTCCCCGGCCCGAACGGGTACCCACGGGTCCTACGAGCAGTACTTC. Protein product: CSASPARTGTHGSYEQYF.

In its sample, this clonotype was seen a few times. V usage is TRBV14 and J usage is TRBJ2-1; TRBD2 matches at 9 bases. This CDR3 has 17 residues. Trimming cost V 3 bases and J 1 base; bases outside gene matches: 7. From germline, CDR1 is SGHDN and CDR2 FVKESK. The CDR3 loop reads CASSQAEREESYNEQFF. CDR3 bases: TGTGCCAGCAGCCAGGCAGAGCGGGAGGAATCCTACAATGAGCAGTTCTTC.

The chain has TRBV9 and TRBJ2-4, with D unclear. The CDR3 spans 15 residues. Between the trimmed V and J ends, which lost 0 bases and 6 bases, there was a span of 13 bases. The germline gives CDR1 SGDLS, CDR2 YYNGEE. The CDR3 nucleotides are TGTGCCAGCAGCGTAGAAGGGCAGCCCGGAAACATTCAGTACTTC. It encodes CASSVEGQPGNIQYF.

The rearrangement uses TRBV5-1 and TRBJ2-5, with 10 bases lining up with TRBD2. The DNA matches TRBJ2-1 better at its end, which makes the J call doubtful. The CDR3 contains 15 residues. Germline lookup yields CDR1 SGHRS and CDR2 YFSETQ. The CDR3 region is CASRSGGGFYNEQFF. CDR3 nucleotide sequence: TGCGCCAGCAGGAGCGGGGGGGGCTTCTACAATGAGCAGTTCTTC.

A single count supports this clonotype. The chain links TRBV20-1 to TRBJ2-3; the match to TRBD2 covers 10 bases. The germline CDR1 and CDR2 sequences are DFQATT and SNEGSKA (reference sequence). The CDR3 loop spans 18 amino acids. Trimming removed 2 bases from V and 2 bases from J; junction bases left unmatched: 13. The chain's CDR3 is CSARLPLAGEIHTDTQYF. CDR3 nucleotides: TGCAGTGCTAGACTTCCGCTAGCGGGAGAGATACACACAGATACGCAGTATTTT.